This section outlines one TCR beta chain sequence together with its context. This sample was included in a study of technical replicates of blood from a handful of donors. Generated by immunoSEQ multiplex PCR, the TCRdb table keeps only in-frame clones and is missing some. The sample lists about 80,000 clones; 95% to 99% were seen once. The trim removed 1 base at V and 2 bases at J, leaving 2 bases unmatched. The CDR3 runs 14 residues. Germline CDR1 and CDR2: SGHVS and FNYEAQ. The TCR was taken from a human donor in good health. The chain has TRBV7-6 and TRBJ2-7; 7 bases are a match to TRBD1. The sequencing sample was made of T cells isolated from PBMCs. This chain's CDR3 is CASSLEDRAYEQYF. The CDR3 nucleotides read TGTGCCAGCAGCTTAGAAGACAGGGCCTACGAGCAGTACTTC.